This entry concerns a single T cell receptor beta chain. Authors' methods: Amplification of reference gene primers was used by the study to estimate nucleated cell counts. Generated by immunoSEQ multiplex PCR, the TCRdb table keeps only in-frame clones and is missing some. V and J calls and clone size are as listed in that table; D and trimming were resolved from the DNA. The table lists some 240,000 clones, approximately 85% of them singletons, with under 15% in the top ten. The V end was cut by 6 bases, the J end by 0 bases, with 3 bases between. The CDR3 totals 12 residues. The sample comes from a study of blood T cell repertoires in COVID-19. About the study: Samples taken during acute and convalescent COVID-19 were collected in the United States, Italy and Spain. Sample material is recorded as cDNA or gDNA derived from T cells, B-cell-depleted T cells, or PBMCs.

This TCR was sampled from an older woman with active or convalescent COVID-19. The chain is built from TRBV12-3 or TRBV12-4 and TRBJ1-5; D remains ambiguous. The sample comprised peripheral blood. CDR3 in DNA: TGTGCCAGCAGCTATAGCAATCAGCCCCAGCATTTT. It specifies CASSYSNQPQHF.